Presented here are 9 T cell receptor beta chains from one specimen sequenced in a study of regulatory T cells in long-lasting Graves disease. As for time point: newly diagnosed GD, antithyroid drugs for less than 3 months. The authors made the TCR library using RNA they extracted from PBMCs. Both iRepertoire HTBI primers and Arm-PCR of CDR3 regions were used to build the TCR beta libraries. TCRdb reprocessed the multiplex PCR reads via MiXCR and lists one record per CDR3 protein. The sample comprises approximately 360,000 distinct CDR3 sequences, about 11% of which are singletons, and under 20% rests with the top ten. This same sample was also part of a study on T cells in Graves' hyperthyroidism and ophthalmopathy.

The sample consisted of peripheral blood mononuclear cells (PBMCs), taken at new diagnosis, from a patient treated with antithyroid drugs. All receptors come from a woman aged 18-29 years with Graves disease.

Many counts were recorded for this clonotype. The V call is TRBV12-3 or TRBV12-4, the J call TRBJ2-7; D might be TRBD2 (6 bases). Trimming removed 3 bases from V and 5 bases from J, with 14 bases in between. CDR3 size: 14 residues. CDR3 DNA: TGTGCCAGCAGTTTCTACTCGGGACTTAACGAGCAGTACTTC. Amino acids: CASSFYSGLNEQYF.

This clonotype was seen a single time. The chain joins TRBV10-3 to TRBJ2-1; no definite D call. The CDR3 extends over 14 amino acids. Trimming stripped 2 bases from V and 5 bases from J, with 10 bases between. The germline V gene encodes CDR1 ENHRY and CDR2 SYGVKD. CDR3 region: CAISEAGLHNEQFF. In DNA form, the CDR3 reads TGTGCCATCAGTGAGGCAGGATTACACAATGAGCAGTTCTTC.

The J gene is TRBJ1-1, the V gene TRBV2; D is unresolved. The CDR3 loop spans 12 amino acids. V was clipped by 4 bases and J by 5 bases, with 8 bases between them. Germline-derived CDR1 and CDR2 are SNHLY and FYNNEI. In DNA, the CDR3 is TGTGCCAGCAGTGTTGGACGGACTGAAGCTTTCTTT. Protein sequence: CASSVGRTEAFF.

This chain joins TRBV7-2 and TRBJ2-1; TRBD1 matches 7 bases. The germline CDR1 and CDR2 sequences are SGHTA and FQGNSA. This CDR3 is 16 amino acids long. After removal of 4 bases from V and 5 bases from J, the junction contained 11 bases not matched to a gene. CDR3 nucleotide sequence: TGTGCCAGCAGCTCCCGCCTGAGACAGGGAAACAATGAGCAGTTCTTC. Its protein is CASSSRLRQGNNEQFF.

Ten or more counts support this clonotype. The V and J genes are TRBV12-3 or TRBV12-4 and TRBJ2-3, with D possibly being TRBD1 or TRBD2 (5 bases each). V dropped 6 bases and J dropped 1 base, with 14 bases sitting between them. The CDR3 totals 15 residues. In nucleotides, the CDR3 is TGTGCCAGCAGGATCCGGGACGGTCGCACAGATACGCAGTATTTT. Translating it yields CASRIRDGRTDTQYF.

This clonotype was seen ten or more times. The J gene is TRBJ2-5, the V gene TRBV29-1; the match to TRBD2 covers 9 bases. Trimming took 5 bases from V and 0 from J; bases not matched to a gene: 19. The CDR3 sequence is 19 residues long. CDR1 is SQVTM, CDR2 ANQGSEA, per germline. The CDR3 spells CSVRAFYSGGRRYQETQYF. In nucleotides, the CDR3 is TGCAGCGTTCGGGCGTTTTATAGCGGGGGCCGTCGGTACCAAGAGACCCAGTACTTC.

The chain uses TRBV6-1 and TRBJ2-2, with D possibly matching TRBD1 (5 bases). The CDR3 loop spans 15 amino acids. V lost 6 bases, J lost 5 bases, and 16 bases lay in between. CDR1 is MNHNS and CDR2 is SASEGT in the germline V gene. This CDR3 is CASRITRQTTGELFF. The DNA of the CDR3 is TGTGCCAGCAGAATTACTCGACAGACGACCGGGGAGCTGTTTTTT.

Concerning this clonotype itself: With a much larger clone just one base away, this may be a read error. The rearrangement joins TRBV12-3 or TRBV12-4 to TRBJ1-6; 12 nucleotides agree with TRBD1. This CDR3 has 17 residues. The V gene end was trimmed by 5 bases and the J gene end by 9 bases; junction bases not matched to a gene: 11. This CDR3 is CASSPRDRGPRGSPLHF. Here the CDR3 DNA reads TGTGCCAGCAGTCCTCGGGACAGGGGGCCTAGGGGTTCACCCCTCCACTTT.

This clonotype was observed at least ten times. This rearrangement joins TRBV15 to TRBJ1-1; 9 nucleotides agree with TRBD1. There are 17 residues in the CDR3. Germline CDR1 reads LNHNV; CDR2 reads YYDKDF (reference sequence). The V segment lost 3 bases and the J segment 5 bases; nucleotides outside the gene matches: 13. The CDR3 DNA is TGTGCCACCAGCAGGAGAACAGGGGGCGGTGTAAATACTGAAGCTTTCTTT. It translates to CATSRRTGGGVNTEAFF.